A single sample gave rise to the 26 T cell receptor beta chains below, sequenced in a study of blood T cell repertoires in COVID-19. Assay: immunoSEQ multiplex PCR; the TCRdb copy retains only in-frame clones and omits some. Of about 27,000 clones in the sample, over 75% are singletons; the top ten hold 7.7%. The sample consisted of peripheral blood. All receptors come from a woman aged 50 to 65 with active COVID-19.

The V and J genes are TRBV6-5 and TRBJ2-1, with TRBD1 matching 7 bases. The CDR3 has 11 residues. Germline values: CDR1 MNHEY, CDR2 SVGAGI. J lost 8 bases, V lost 9 bases, and 4 bases had no gene match. The CDR3 sequence is CASRQGDEQFF. The CDR3 coding sequence is TGTGCCAGTAGACAGGGCGATGAGCAGTTCTTC.

This clone showed up just once. DNA for the CDR3: TGTGCCAGCAGCCAAGTCTTGGGACAGGGGGCTTACGAGCAGTACTTC. It encodes CASSQVLGQGAYEQYF. The chain couples TRBV14 to TRBJ2-7, with 12 bases lining up with TRBD1. This CDR3 is 16 amino acids long. Germline V gene data show CDR1 as SGHDN and CDR2 as FVKESK. After removal of 1 base from V and 4 bases from J, the junction contained 5 bases not matched to a gene.

J is TRBJ2-7 and V is TRBV7-9; D uncertain. This CDR3 is 13 amino acids long. Trimming stripped 4 bases from V and 1 base from J, with 8 bases between. Germline V gene lookup returns CDR1 SEHNR and CDR2 FQNEAQ (reference sequence). CDR3 bases: TGTGCCAGCAGCTCACAAGAATCCTACGAGCAGTACTTC. It encodes CASSSQESYEQYF.

This clone showed up just once. The rearrangement links TRBV6-5 to TRBJ1-6, with D possibly matching TRBD1 (5 bases). Germline CDR1 and CDR2: MNHEY and SVGAGI. V was cut by 7 bases and J by 1 base, with 11 bases left in between. This CDR3 has 15 amino acids. Written as DNA, the CDR3 is TGTGCCAGCACTTCAGGGTTGTCCTATAATTCACCCCTCCACTTT. Translated, it gives CASTSGLSYNSPLHF.

The V gene is TRBV23-1, the J gene TRBJ1-1; 8 bases are a match to TRBD1. TRBV23-1 is an open reading frame whose function is uncertain. V was clipped by 3 bases and J by 1 base; unmatched bases: 13. This CDR3 has 18 amino acids. The CDR3 coding sequence is TGCGCCAGCAGTCAGGCGAATTGGACAGGGCGTGGGAACACTGAAGCTTTCTTT. Residues: CASSQANWTGRGNTEAFF.

The chain carries TRBV7-2 and TRBJ2-5; possible D gene TRBD2, 6 bases. The CDR3 consists of 14 residues. Germline V gives CDR1 SGHTA, CDR2 FQGNSA. V lost 2 bases to trimming and J lost 7 bases, with 14 bases between them. CDR3 region: CASSLSRGRGTQYF. The CDR3 bases are TGTGCCAGCAGCTTATCACGGGGGAGAGGGACCCAGTACTTC.

The V gene is TRBV4-1, the J gene TRBJ2-7; 8 bases line up with TRBD1. The CDR3 is 14 residues long. Germline-derived CDR1 and CDR2 are MGHRA and YSYEKL. J was trimmed by 2 bases and V by 5 bases; bases with no gene match: 5. CDR3 protein: CASSSHRGAYEQYF. CDR3 nucleotides: TGCGCCAGCAGCTCTCACAGGGGGGCCTACGAGCAGTACTTC.

This chain links TRBV7-3 with TRBJ2-1, with D possibly matching TRBD2 (6 bases). CDR1 and CDR2 from the germline V gene are SGHTA and FQGTGA. The CDR3 extends over 17 amino acids. Trimming shortened V by 4 bases and J by 3 bases, and 19 bases separated the two germline ends. Written as DNA, the CDR3 is TGTGCCAGCAGCTCGATGACTAGTATCAAGGGCTACAATGAGCAGTTCTTC. Its protein product is CASSSMTSIKGYNEQFF.

This clone was seen a few times. This chain links TRBV19 with TRBJ2-1; 7 positions match TRBD1. Germline values: CDR1 LNHDA, CDR2 SQIVND (reference sequence). Unmatched junction bases numbered 15, after V lost 5 bases and J lost 2 bases. The CDR3 contains 18 residues. CDR3 in amino acids: CASSPRSGTVFPYNEQFF. CDR3 sequence (DNA): TGTGCCAGTAGTCCCCGCTCTGGGACAGTGTTTCCCTACAATGAGCAGTTCTTC.

The chain joins TRBV29-1 to TRBJ1-6; D is ambiguous. The CDR3 contains 13 residues. Germline assignment: CDR1 SQVTM and CDR2 ANQGSEA. Trimming cost V 7 bases and J 4 bases, with 11 bases left between them. CDR3 in DNA: TGCAGCGCCGCCGAGGGATATAATTCACCCCTCCACTTT. Residues: CSAAEGYNSPLHF. The complete variable domain, with remaining parts taken from reference TRBV29-1 and TRBJ1-6, reads SAVISQKPSRDICQRGTSLTIQCQVDSQVTMMFWYRQQPGQSLTLIATANQGSEATYESGFVIDKFPISRPNLTFSTLTVSNMSPEDSSIYLCSAAEGYNSPLHFGNGTRLTVT.

The chain is built from TRBV19 and TRBJ2-2; 9 positions match TRBD2. Germline V lookup: CDR1 LNHDA, CDR2 SQIVND (reference sequence). Trimming removed 7 bases from V and 6 bases from J; junction bases left unmatched: 12. The CDR3 runs to 16 residues. The CDR3 bases are TGTGCCAGTACCTCTTATAGCGGGAGCAGATCCGGGGAGCTGTTTTTT. It is translated as CASTSYSGSRSGELFF. Full variable domain (missing parts from reference TRBV19 and TRBJ2-2): DGGITQSPKYLFRKEGQNVTLSCEQNLNHDAMYWYRQDPGQGLRLIYYSQIVNDFQKGDIAEGYSVSREKKESFPLTVTSAQKNPTAFYLCASTSYSGSRSGELFFGEGSRLTVL.

Comments on this clone: Different DNA sequences within this sample yield the same CDR3. The chain employs TRBV19 and TRBJ2-7; 9 nucleotides match TRBD1. Germline V gives CDR1 LNHDA, CDR2 SQIVND (reference sequence). The CDR3 covers 15 residues. V lost 5 bases to trimming and J lost 0 bases; unmatched junction nucleotides: 5. For the CDR3, the DNA is TGTGCCAGTAGTTTCGGACAGGGGCTCTCCTACGAGCAGTACTTC. This codes for CASSFGQGLSYEQYF.

The gene calls are TRBV2 and TRBJ2-7; 11 positions match TRBD2. The CDR3 is 15 amino acids. V shed 4 bases and J 7 bases; nucleotides not matched to a gene: 9. Germline values: CDR1 SNHLY, CDR2 FYNNEI. The CDR3 nucleotides are TGTGCCAGCAGTGGGTCACTAGCGGGAGAACAGGAGCAGTACTTC. Protein: CASSGSLAGEQEQYF. The full variable domain, completed using reference TRBV2 and TRBJ2-7, is EPEVTQTPSHQVTQMGQEVILRCVPISNHLYFYWYRQILGQKVEFLVSFYNNEISEKSEIFDDQFSVERPDGSNFTLKIRSTKLEDSAMYFCASSGSLAGEQEQYFGPGTRLTVT.

The rearrangement joins TRBV30 to TRBJ1-2; D may be TRBD1 (6 bases). Germline V lookup: CDR1 GTSNPN, CDR2 SVGIG (reference sequence). V lost 4 bases, J lost 6 bases, and 12 bases lay in between. The CDR3 is made up of 12 amino acids. For the CDR3, the DNA is TGTGCCTGGAAGCTGGACAGCCATGGCTACACCTTC. It translates to CAWKLDSHGYTF.

The J gene is TRBJ2-7, the V gene TRBV10-1; 10 nucleotides match TRBD1. Germline loops: CDR1 WNHNN, CDR2 SYGVQD (reference sequence). CDR3 length: 13 amino acids. Trimming cost V 9 bases and J 8 bases; bases outside gene matches: 10. The CDR3 region is CARRQGAIPKQYF. The CDR3 nucleotides are TGCGCCAGGCGACAGGGGGCAATCCCAAAGCAGTACTTC.

V gene TRBV30 combines with J gene TRBJ2-7; 7 bases fit TRBD1. CDR3 size: 13 residues. J gave up 3 bases and V 1 base, and 3 bases lay outside the gene matches. Germline loops: CDR1 GTSNPN, CDR2 SVGIG (reference sequence). CDR3 coding DNA: TGTGCCTGGAGTGCCGGGACAGACTACGAGCAGTACTTC. Amino acid sequence: CAWSAGTDYEQYF.

The table lists this clone with a count of one. V usage is TRBV10-2 and J usage is TRBJ2-1; 7 positions agree with TRBD2. Germline V CDR1 and CDR2: WSHSY, SAAADI. The trim removed 4 bases at V and 8 bases at J, leaving 8 bases unmatched. The CDR3 totals 14 residues. The CDR3 region has the DNA TGCGCCAGCAGTGGGGGCGGGAGTACGTATGAGCAGTTCTTC. Translating gives CASSGGGSTYEQFF.

This clone was counted a few times. The chain links TRBV4-1 to TRBJ2-2; D not resolved. The length of the CDR3 is 16 residues. CDR1 and CDR2 (germline): MGHRA, YSYEKL. Deletions cut 0 bases from V and 0 bases from J, with 8 bases between. CDR3 sequence: CASSQEFPANTGELFF. For the CDR3, the DNA is TGCGCCAGCAGCCAAGAGTTTCCGGCGAACACCGGGGAGCTGTTTTTT.

The V call is TRBV28, the J call TRBJ2-7, with D unclear. The V and J ends lost 3 bases and 2 bases respectively, with 8 bases between them. The CDR3 runs to 13 residues. Per the germline V gene, CDR1 is MDHEN and CDR2 is SYDVKM. The CDR3 sequence: CASSFVLPYEQYF. The CDR3 region has the DNA TGTGCCAGCAGTTTTGTCCTTCCCTACGAGCAGTACTTC. The full variable domain, with the rest looked up from reference TRBV28 and TRBJ2-7, is DVKVTQSSRYLVKRTGEKVFLECVQDMDHENMFWYRQDPGLGLRLIYFSYDVKMKEKGDIPEGYSVSREKKERFSLILESASTNQTSMYLCASSFVLPYEQYFGPGTRLTVT.

The chain is built from TRBV14 and TRBJ2-7; D perhaps matches TRBD1 (6 bases). The CDR3 spans 15 residues. Germline V lookup: CDR1 SGHDN, CDR2 FVKESK. The V end was cut by 4 bases, the J end by 2 bases, with 15 bases between. The CDR3 nucleotides are TGTGCCAGCAGCCTTGGGACATTCGGGCCCTACGAGCAGTACTTC. Translated, it gives CASSLGTFGPYEQYF.

This sequence joins TRBV28 and TRBJ1-6; the D is unclear. The germline V gene encodes CDR1 MDHEN and CDR2 SYDVKM. The CDR3 length is 13 residues. Trimming stripped 7 bases from V and 7 bases from J, with 11 bases between. CDR3 in amino acids: CASTLRGNSPLHF. The CDR3 nucleotides are TGTGCCAGCACCCTCCGAGGGAATTCACCCCTCCACTTT.

V and J are TRBV6-5 and TRBJ1-1; a weak D match, TRBD1 (5 bases). Trimming stripped 2 bases from V and 0 bases from J, with 7 bases between. This CDR3 has 14 amino acids. Germline CDR1 and CDR2: MNHEY and SVGAGI. The CDR3 bases are TGTGCCAGCAGTTACGCGGGGGTGAACACTGAAGCTTTCTTT. This codes for CASSYAGVNTEAFF.

The V call is TRBV7-9, the J call TRBJ2-1; D is ambiguous. Germline CDR1 reads SEHNR; CDR2 reads FQNEAQ (reference sequence). The CDR3 totals 11 residues. The V end was cut by 7 bases, the J end by 9 bases, with 10 bases between. CDR3 in DNA: TGTGCCAGCATGACTCGCGGTGAGCAGTTCTTC. This encodes CASMTRGEQFF.

The V call is TRBV6-5, the J call TRBJ1-4, with 10 bases identical to TRBD1. V was pared by 2 bases and J by 5 bases, with 5 bases of the junction left unmatched. The CDR3 sequence is 16 residues long. Germline values: CDR1 MNHEY, CDR2 SVGAGI. The CDR3 loop is CASSYRLGQGNEKLFF. CDR3 nucleotides: TGTGCCAGCAGTTACCGCCTGGGACAGGGGAATGAAAAACTGTTTTTT.

This clone was recorded once. The chain links TRBV5-1 to TRBJ2-5; 15 bases map to TRBD2. This CDR3 is 16 amino acids long. Germline loops: CDR1 SGHRS, CDR2 YFSETQ. After removal of 4 bases from V and 5 bases from J, the junction contained 6 bases not matched to a gene. CDR3 sequence reads: CASSGGLAGGGETQYF. The CDR3 nucleotides read TGCGCCAGCAGCGGGGGACTAGCGGGAGGAGGGGAGACCCAGTACTTC.

V and J are TRBV10-2 and TRBJ1-5; no reliable D call. The germline CDR1 and CDR2 sequences are WSHSY and SAAADI. V was cut by 3 bases and J by 11 bases, with 8 bases left in between. The CDR3 spans 11 residues. The CDR3 DNA reads as TGCGCCAGCAGTGACCTAGTGGCCCAGCATTTT. Its protein product is CASSDLVAQHF.